This T cell receptor beta chain appears in the sequencing data of a study of cytomegalovirus exposure and HLA in healthy donors. Both 60 Vbeta primers and 13 Jbeta primers went into the PCR. Libraries were prepared by immunoSEQ multiplex PCR; TCRdb keeps only in-frame clonotypes and omits some of them. Found here are 87,000 or so clones, roughly 79% of them singletons; the top ten hold about 5%. Study outcomes and limitations: It emerged from a later analysis that several of the most significant clusters appeared to be linked to common viral pathogens. In a later analysis, DRB1 alleles had the most associated TCRs; HLA-C alleles the fewest.

Whereas donors were nominally healthy upon sampling, unrecorded immune exposures were probable. This clone was seen a few times. Its antigen is undetermined. Trimming stripped 1 base from V and 9 bases from J, with 13 bases between. The CDR3 covers 15 residues. Germline CDR1 is LGHNA and CDR2 is YSLEER. What was sequenced was PBMCs. The TCR comes from a woman aged 40-49 years in good health and CMV-seronegative. This chain links TRBV4-3 with TRBJ1-6; D remains ambiguous. CDR3 sequence (DNA): TGCGCCAGCAGCCAAGGGCAGGCCCCTGGTTCACCCCTCCACTTT. Its translation is CASSQGQAPGSPLHF.